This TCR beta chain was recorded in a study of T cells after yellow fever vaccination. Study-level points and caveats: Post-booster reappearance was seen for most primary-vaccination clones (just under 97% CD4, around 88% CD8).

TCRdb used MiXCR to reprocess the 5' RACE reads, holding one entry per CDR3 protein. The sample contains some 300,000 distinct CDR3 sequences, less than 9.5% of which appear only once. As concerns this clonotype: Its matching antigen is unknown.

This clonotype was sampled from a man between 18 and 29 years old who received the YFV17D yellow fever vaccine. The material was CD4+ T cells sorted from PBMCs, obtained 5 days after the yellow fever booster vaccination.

The CDR3 DNA reads TGCGCCAGCAGCTTAGTGGCCAGCCCCTACGAGCAGTACGTC. Translated: CASSLVASPYEQYV. The chain links TRBV5-1 to TRBJ2-7; unclear D gene. V was cut by 2 bases and J by 2 bases, with 11 bases left in between. This CDR3 has 14 residues. Germline CDR1 SGHRS, CDR2 YFSETQ.